The 25 T cell receptor beta chains in this list originate from one sample, sequenced in a study of CD8 T cells in ankylosing spondylitis. TCRdb ran MiXCR on the 5' RACE reads and lists one entry per CDR3 protein. The sample lists approximately 220,000 distinct CDR3 sequences; under 30% were seen once. Sequencing input: blood, either unsorted or a sorted T cell fraction (not recorded which). The source is a male donor with ankylosing spondylitis or in good health (not recorded which).

This clonotype was counted many times. This chain links TRBV5-6 with TRBJ2-1; 9 nucleotides match TRBD1. The CDR3 contains 16 residues. The germline V gene has CDR1 SGHDT and CDR2 YYEEEE. The junction had 7 bases not matched to a gene; V was cut back by 1 base and J by 5 bases. This chain's CDR3 is CASSLWGTGLHNEQFF. CDR3 coding DNA: TGTGCCAGCAGCTTGTGGGGGACAGGGCTTCACAATGAGCAGTTCTTC.

The table lists this clonotype with many counts. This chain joins TRBV27 and TRBJ2-1, with 10 bases identical to TRBD2. Germline V gene sequence: CDR1 MNHEY, CDR2 SMNVEV (reference sequence). The ends lost 6 bases at V and 9 bases at J; junction bases unmatched: 8. The CDR3 runs 14 residues. CDR3 loop: CASRPAGGPSEQFF. CDR3 bases: TGTGCCAGCAGGCCAGCGGGAGGGCCTAGTGAGCAGTTCTTC.

This clonotype was recorded many times. This chain connects TRBV15 to TRBJ1-5; D uncertain. Germline CDR1 and CDR2: LNHNV and YYDKDF (reference sequence). Deletions cut 0 bases from V and 11 bases from J, with 8 bases between. This CDR3 spans 12 amino acids. CDR3 protein: CATSRDVSAQHF. The CDR3, as DNA: TGTGCCACCAGCAGAGATGTGTCTGCCCAGCATTTT.

This clonotype was detected many times. This chain connects TRBV5-1 to TRBJ1-1; 7 nucleotides line up with TRBD1. Germline CDR1 is SGHRS and CDR2 is YFSETQ. V shed 5 bases, J shed 5 bases, and the junction held 6 bases outside the gene matches. The CDR3 extends over 13 amino acids. The CDR3 sequence is CASSFEGATEAFF. CDR3 nucleotide sequence: TGCGCCAGCAGTTTTGAGGGGGCAACTGAAGCTTTCTTT.

This clonotype was found many times. The chain recombines TRBV12-3 or TRBV12-4 with TRBJ2-1; no firm D call. Trimming removed 3 bases at V and 8 bases at J, with 5 bases between. The CDR3 is 11 residues long. The CDR3 sequence is CASSFIHEQFF. CDR3 DNA: TGTGCCAGCAGTTTCATCCATGAGCAGTTCTTC.

This clonotype was detected many times. This chain uses TRBV20-1 with TRBJ2-1; TRBD2 aligns across 8 bases. Per germline, CDR1 DFQATT and CDR2 SNEGSKA (reference sequence). The CDR3 is 11 amino acids. The ends lost 6 bases at V and 9 bases at J; junction bases unmatched: 4. Here the CDR3 DNA reads TGCAGTGCCCCCGGGACTAGTGAGCAGTTCTTC. This translates into CSAPGTSEQFF.

This clonotype occurred many times. The rearrangement links TRBV3-1 to TRBJ1-1; TRBD1 agrees at 7 bases. Germline CDR1 reads LGHDT; CDR2 reads YNNKEL (reference sequence). V lost 6 bases, J lost 5 bases, and 6 bases stayed unmatched. The CDR3 sequence is 13 residues long. CDR3 sequence reads: CASRQGRWTEAFF. The DNA for the CDR3 is TGTGCCAGCAGACAGGGGAGGTGGACTGAAGCTTTCTTT.

This clonotype has at least ten counts. The CDR3: CASRSLKGAETQYF. CDR3 DNA: TGTGCCAGCAGATCCTTAAAGGGTGCGGAGACCCAGTACTTC. The chain recombines TRBV12-3 or TRBV12-4 with TRBJ2-5; D unclear. CDR3 length: 14 residues. Deletions cut 6 bases from V and 5 bases from J, with 16 bases between.

This clonotype showed up many times. This chain uses TRBV5-1 with TRBJ2-7; no clear D gene. V lost 1 base and J lost 3, with 8 bases in between. The CDR3 length is 13 residues. Looked up from germline, CDR1 is SGHRS and CDR2 is YFSETQ. The DNA of the CDR3 is TGCGCCAGCAGCTTGTCCCCGAGCTACGAGCAGTACTTC. Residues: CASSLSPSYEQYF.

This clonotype was seen ten or more times. The chain links TRBV4-1 to TRBJ2-5, with D perhaps TRBD1 (5 bases). The CDR3 sequence is 16 residues long. CDR1 MGHRA and CDR2 YSYEKL come from the germline V gene. The ends were cut back, 0 bases at V and 3 bases at J, with 14 bases in the middle. The CDR3 coding sequence is TGCGCCAGCAGCCAAGATAATTCCGCAGGGAAAGAGACCCAGTACTTC. Its protein product is CASSQDNSAGKETQYF.

This clonotype was detected a few times. The CDR3 DNA is TGCAGTGCTAGTGTTGGGGATACGCAGTATTTT. Its translation: CSASVGDTQYF. V gene TRBV20-1 combines with J gene TRBJ2-3; no clear D gene. Between the trimmed V and J ends, which lost 3 bases and 6 bases, there was a span of 7 bases. The CDR3 consists of 11 residues. Germline CDR1 is DFQATT and CDR2 is SNEGSKA (reference sequence).

This clonotype has a count of ten or more. CDR3 loop: CASSYRDGLNEKLFF. The CDR3 region has the DNA TGCGCCAGCAGCTACCGGGACGGACTTAATGAAAAACTGTTTTTT. V is TRBV5-1 and J is TRBJ1-4; tentatively, D is TRBD1 (5 bases). There are 15 residues in the CDR3. CDR1 SGHRS and CDR2 YFSETQ come from the germline V gene. V was trimmed by 3 bases and J by 4 bases, leaving 13 bases between them.

The rearrangement uses TRBV5-1 and TRBJ2-1; 9 bases match TRBD2. Germline lookup yields CDR1 SGHRS and CDR2 YFSETQ. The CDR3 covers 15 residues. Losses at the gene ends were 4 bases for V and 5 bases for J; bases not matched to a gene: 7. For the CDR3, the DNA is TGCGCCAGCAGCCGAGGGACTAGCAACAACAATGAGCAGTTCTTC. Protein: CASSRGTSNNNEQFF.

This clonotype has at least ten counts. The V gene is TRBV29-1, the J gene TRBJ1-5; D is perhaps TRBD1 (5 bases). Germline CDR1 reads SQVTM; CDR2 reads ANQGSEA. V lost 6 bases and J lost 12, with 15 bases in between. This CDR3 region has 11 residues. CDR3 residues: CSVENKGSQHF. The CDR3 nucleotides are TGCAGCGTAGAAAACAAGGGGAGCCAGCATTTT. The whole variable domain, remainder taken from reference TRBV29-1 and TRBJ1-5, is SAVISQKPSRDICQRGTSLTIQCQVDSQVTMMFWYRQQPGQSLTLIATANQGSEATYESGFVIDKFPISRPNLTFSTLTVSNMSPEDSSIYLCSVENKGSQHFGDGTRLSIL.

There are many counts of this clonotype. V gene TRBV29-1 combines with J gene TRBJ2-7; D unresolved. This CDR3 has 15 residues. The V end lost 7 bases, the J end lost 0 bases, and 19 bases lay between the germline ends. Germline assignment: CDR1 SQVTM and CDR2 ANQGSEA. Written as DNA, the CDR3 is TGCAGCGCTAGGCCGAGGCGGCGGAGCTCCTACGAGCAGTACTTC. Translation gives CSARPRRRSSYEQYF.

This clonotype was seen at least ten times. V and J are TRBV29-1 and TRBJ2-5, with a possible D match to TRBD1 (6 bases). CDR3 length: 13 amino acids. V shed 5 bases and J shed 4 bases, with 14 bases lying between them. Germline assignment: CDR1 SQVTM and CDR2 ANQGSEA. CDR3 residues: CSVRGIGGETQYF. The CDR3 nucleotides read TGCAGCGTTCGAGGGATAGGGGGAGAGACCCAGTACTTC.

This clonotype was observed many times. This chain uses TRBV20-1 with TRBJ2-3, with D perhaps matching TRBD2 (5 bases). The CDR3 runs 14 residues. Germline CDR1 DFQATT, CDR2 SNEGSKA (reference sequence). V shed 5 bases and J shed 2 bases, with 14 bases lying between them. The CDR3 reads CSAPRSGVTDTQYF. The CDR3 coding sequence is TGCAGTGCTCCCCGCAGCGGCGTCACAGATACGCAGTATTTT.

The chain recombines TRBV6-5 with TRBJ2-2, with TRBD2 matching 13 bases. V lost 2 bases, J lost 9 bases, and 3 bases stayed unmatched. Germline CDR1 reads MNHEY; CDR2 reads SVGAGI. The CDR3 is 15 amino acids. This CDR3 is CASSYGTSGMRELFF. The CDR3 DNA follows: TGTGCCAGCAGTTACGGGACTAGCGGGATGCGGGAGCTGTTTTTT.

The chain links TRBV29-1 to TRBJ2-6, with D unclear. Germline V gives CDR1 SQVTM, CDR2 ANQGSEA. This CDR3 is built from 13 residues. Trimming took off 4 bases at V and 0 bases at J, with 4 bases between the two ends. The chain's CDR3 is CSVGNSGANVLTF. In nucleotides, the CDR3 is TGCAGCGTTGGGAACTCTGGGGCCAACGTCCTGACTTTC.

This clonotype was seen a handful of times. The genes are TRBV20-1 and TRBJ2-2; no firm D call. Germline V gene lookup returns CDR1 DFQATT and CDR2 SNEGSKA (reference sequence). The CDR3 is 15 amino acids. V was shortened by 1 base and J by 0 bases, with 9 bases between the two germline ends. The DNA of the CDR3 is TGCAGTGCTAGAGGGACGTTCGCGAACACCGGGGAGCTGTTTTTT. Translation: CSARGTFANTGELFF.

This clonotype was recorded at least ten times. The rearrangement joins TRBV10-3 to TRBJ1-1; D gene unclear. The CDR3 length is 14 residues. CDR1 and CDR2 (germline): ENHRY, SYGVKD. V was trimmed by 8 bases and J by 1 base, leaving 14 bases between them. The DNA for the CDR3 is TGTGCCATCGCCCAAAGGACCGAGAACACTGAAGCTTTCTTT. This sequence encodes CAIAQRTENTEAFF.

The V and J genes are TRBV5-6 and TRBJ2-3, with D possibly TRBD1 on 6 matching bases. The CDR3 has 15 residues. Germline loops: CDR1 SGHDT, CDR2 YYEEEE. Trimming took 3 bases from V and 4 from J, leaving 15 bases between them. The CDR3 region is CASSSLGTGSDTQYF. CDR3 coding DNA: TGTGCCAGCAGCTCACTCGGTACAGGGTCAGATACGCAGTATTTT.

CDR3 bases: TGTGCCAGCAGGACAGGGGCACACACCGGGGAGCTGTTTTTT. This translates into CASRTGAHTGELFF. This sequence joins TRBV6-1 and TRBJ2-2; 8 nucleotides match TRBD1. The V gene end was trimmed by 6 bases and the J gene end by 3 bases; junction bases not matched to a gene: 3. CDR1 is MNHNS and CDR2 is SASEGT in the germline V gene. CDR3 length equals 14 residues.

This clonotype was detected many times. The rearrangement uses TRBV6-1 and TRBJ1-1; perhaps TRBD1 as D (6 bases). Between the trimmed V and J ends, which lost 5 bases and 11 bases, there was a span of 18 bases. The germline V gene has CDR1 MNHNS and CDR2 SASEGT. The CDR3 is 13 residues long. CDR3 nucleotides: TGTGCCAGCAGTCCCAGGGACAAAAGAACGGCTTTCTTT. Protein product: CASSPRDKRTAFF.

This clonotype was detected many times. The chain links TRBV7-8 to TRBJ2-7; 8 bases match TRBD1. Germline V gives CDR1 SGHVS, CDR2 FQNEAQ. J gave up 5 bases and V 5 bases, and 11 bases lay outside the gene matches. CDR3 length equals 15 residues. CDR3 sequence: CASSRRDRGFDEQYF. The CDR3 nucleotides are TGTGCCAGCAGCAGACGCGACAGGGGATTCGACGAGCAGTACTTC.